Below, 24 T cell receptor beta chains from the same sample are listed, as sequenced in a study of shared clonotypes between healthy human individuals (dated by TCRdb to 2018 to 2021). The library was made by the immunoSEQ multiplex PCR assay. TCRdb took this table from immuneACCESS and kept in-frame rearrangements with V and J called. Such tables lack part of the clones; where checked against another copy, unresolved V genes explain under half of the gap, and the rest is unexplained. This sample is represented by under 2.5 million clones; 85% to 95% of them were singletons. Jointly, the top ten make up about 0.36% of the sample. What was sequenced was naive CD4+ T cells from PBMCs. The cell subset or site label for this specimen denotes: CD45RA+ positively selected. Receptor source: a man in his late teens or twenties in good health. Some clones in this sample may be carry-over from other donors' samples.

V and J are TRBV5-4 and TRBJ2-7; D unresolved. Looked up from germline, CDR1 is SGHNT and CDR2 is YYREEE (reference sequence). The CDR3 loop spans 14 amino acids. The germline V and J ends were trimmed by 0 bases and 0 bases, with 7 bases remaining between them. DNA for the CDR3: TGTGCCAGCAGCTTGGCACTGACCTCCTACGAGCAGTACTTC. It encodes CASSLALTSYEQYF.

Worth noting for this clone: A junction end diverges from the germline sequence, so it may reflect a read error. The J gene is TRBJ2-3, the V gene TRBV2; 8 bases match TRBD2. CDR1 is SNHLY, CDR2 FYNNEI, per germline. The CDR3 spans 13 residues. The CDR3 nucleotides are TGTGCCAGCAGTGAAGCCGGGAGGGCTACGTTGCATTTT. Its protein is CASSEAGRATLHF.

The genes are TRBV5-1 and TRBJ2-7; TRBD1 matches at 9 bases. V was pared by 3 bases and J by 5 bases, with 9 bases of the junction left unmatched. The CDR3 is 15 amino acids. Germline-derived CDR1 and CDR2 are SGHRS and YFSETQ. The CDR3 reads CASSSTGTGTHEQYF. DNA for the CDR3: TGCGCCAGCAGCTCAACCGGGACAGGGACCCACGAGCAGTACTTC.

The rearrangement joins TRBV9 to TRBJ2-7; tentatively, D is TRBD2 (5 bases). The germline CDR1 and CDR2 sequences are SGDLS and YYNGEE. The V and J ends lost 3 bases and 0 bases respectively, with 13 bases between them. CDR3 length equals 15 residues. The CDR3 nucleotides read TGTGCCAGCAGCGGCCGACGGGAAAACTCCTACGAGCAGTACTTC. This encodes CASSGRRENSYEQYF.

The rearrangement uses TRBV28 and TRBJ1-4; D call uncertain. Trimming cost V 6 bases and J 6 bases, with 8 bases left between them. The CDR3 contains 12 residues. Germline CDR1 reads MDHEN; CDR2 reads SYDVKM. The CDR3 loop reads CASRDLYEKLFF. The CDR3 nucleotides read TGTGCCAGCAGAGATTTGTATGAAAAACTGTTTTTT. Variable domain in full (rest from reference TRBV28 and TRBJ1-4): DVKVTQSSRYLVKRTGEKVFLECVQDMDHENMFWYRQDPGLGLRLIYFSYDVKMKEKGDIPEGYSVSREKKERFSLILESASTNQTSMYLCASRDLYEKLFFGSGTQLSVL.

Points on this clone: Germline is not matched at one junction end, which may reflect a read error. The chain uses TRBV25-1 and TRBJ2-5; D unresolved. Per germline, CDR1 MGHDK and CDR2 SYGVNS. This CDR3 comprises 13 residues. The chain's CDR3 is CASGDLGKETQYF. The CDR3 region has the DNA TGTGCCAGCGGTGATTTGGGAAAAGAGACCCAGTACTTC.

The chain is built from TRBV6-1 and TRBJ2-7; D is possibly TRBD1 or TRBD2 (6 bases each). The germline CDR1 and CDR2 sequences are MNHNS and SASEGT. V lost 6 bases and J lost 3, with 18 bases in between. CDR3 length: 15 residues. The CDR3, as DNA: TGTGCCAGCAGGGAGGGAGACAGGACCCTCTACGAGCAGTACTTC. It specifies CASREGDRTLYEQYF.

In the case of this clone: Other DNA sequences from this sample encode an identical CDR3 as well. The V call is TRBV29-1, the J call TRBJ2-3, with D uncertain. The CDR3 spans 12 residues. The germline V gene has CDR1 SQVTM and CDR2 ANQGSEA. The germline V and J ends were trimmed by 2 bases and 2 bases, with 5 bases remaining between them. In DNA form, the CDR3 reads TGCAGCGTTGAACCTTACACAGATACGCAGTATTTT. It specifies CSVEPYTDTQYF.

In this sample, this clone turned up a few times. The rearrangement links TRBV2 to TRBJ1-1; D remains ambiguous. There are 14 residues in the CDR3. Germline CDR1 is SNHLY and CDR2 is FYNNEI. Trimming cost V 3 bases and J 3 bases, with 11 bases left between them. The CDR3 spells CASSDVTGDTEAFF. The CDR3 DNA is TGTGCCAGCAGTGATGTGACGGGCGACACTGAAGCTTTCTTT.

The chain couples TRBV7-3 to TRBJ2-6; D unresolved. The CDR3 covers 16 residues. Trimming stripped 5 bases from V and 0 bases from J, with 11 bases between. CDR1 and CDR2 (germline): SGHTA, FQGTGA. The CDR3 sequence is CASSQNMDSGANVLTF. CDR3 DNA sequence: TGTGCCAGCAGCCAAAACATGGACTCTGGGGCCAACGTCCTGACTTTC.

The V gene is TRBV2, the J gene TRBJ2-2; 8 nucleotides agree with TRBD2. The germline V gene has CDR1 SNHLY and CDR2 FYNNEI. J lost 5 bases, V lost 0 bases, and 8 bases had no gene match. There are 17 residues in the CDR3. Written as DNA, the CDR3 is TGTGCCAGCAGTGAAGCACCAGCGGGAGTAGGAACCGGGGAGCTGTTTTTT. Protein product: CASSEAPAGVGTGELFF.

Here the CDR3 reads CASSLVAKAYEQYF. CDR3 nucleotide sequence: TGTGCCAGCAGCTTGGTCGCGAAGGCCTACGAGCAGTACTTC. The chain combines TRBV5-6 with TRBJ2-7; D is unresolved. Germline CDR1 SGHDT, CDR2 YYEEEE. The length of the CDR3 is 14 residues. The germline V and J ends were trimmed by 0 bases and 2 bases, with 9 bases remaining between them.

The V gene is TRBV29-1, the J gene TRBJ2-5; tentatively, D is TRBD1 or TRBD2 (6 bases each). Matching the DNA end better, TRBJ2-7 makes the J call doubtful. This CDR3 spans 12 amino acids. Per germline, CDR1 SQVTM and CDR2 ANQGSEA. Here the CDR3 reads CSVGGADYEQYF. The CDR3 nucleotides are TGCAGCGTTGGGGGGGCAGACTACGAGCAGTACTTC.

This clone occurred once. The V gene is TRBV19, the J gene TRBJ2-5; TRBD2 is a possible D gene (5 bases). The CDR3 extends over 17 amino acids. Per the germline V gene, CDR1 is LNHDA and CDR2 is SQIVND (reference sequence). V was clipped by 3 bases and J by 5 bases, with 22 bases between them. The CDR3 sequence: CASSIWSSQNADETQYF. Written as DNA, the CDR3 is TGTGCCAGTAGTATCTGGTCTAGCCAAAATGCCGATGAGACCCAGTACTTC.

V and J are TRBV10-3 and TRBJ2-6; D perhaps matches TRBD1 (5 bases). Germline V gene sequence: CDR1 ENHRY, CDR2 SYGVKD. There are 14 residues in the CDR3. Trimming removed 8 bases from V and 0 bases from J, with 8 bases in between. In DNA form, the CDR3 reads TGTGCCATCGGGGCCGGCTCTGGGGCCAACGTCCTGACTTTC. Encoded protein: CAIGAGSGANVLTF.

The chain is built from TRBV7-8 and TRBJ2-1; D remains ambiguous. Looked up from germline, CDR1 is SGHVS and CDR2 is FQNEAQ. The V end lost 3 bases, the J end lost 5 bases, and 8 bases lay between the germline ends. CDR3 length equals 13 residues. CDR3 in amino acids: CASSFPGDNEQFF. Written as DNA, the CDR3 is TGTGCCAGCAGCTTCCCGGGCGACAATGAGCAGTTCTTC.

About this clone: Other DNA sequences in the same sample also yield this CDR3. The rearrangement uses TRBV7-9 and TRBJ1-1, with 9 bases that match TRBD1. This CDR3 is built from 17 residues. V shed 2 bases and J 0 bases; nucleotides not matched to a gene: 7. Germline V gene lookup returns CDR1 SEHNR and CDR2 FQNEAQ (reference sequence). The CDR3 here is CASSLPHRGRVNTEAFF. CDR3 DNA: TGTGCCAGCAGCTTACCTCACAGGGGGCGGGTGAACACTGAAGCTTTCTTT.

The chain uses TRBV9 and TRBJ1-2; D possibly corresponds to TRBD1 (5 bases). V was clipped by 3 bases and J by 4 bases, with 10 bases between them. The CDR3 covers 13 residues. CDR1 and CDR2 (germline): SGDLS, YYNGEE. Here the CDR3 DNA reads TGTGCCAGCAGCGACGGGACTCTCTATGGCTACACCTTC. This sequence encodes CASSDGTLYGYTF.

J is TRBJ1-2 and V is TRBV7-2; 7 bases map to TRBD1. The germline gives CDR1 SGHTA, CDR2 FQGNSA. The trim removed 1 base at V and 2 bases at J, leaving 4 bases unmatched. The CDR3 has 15 amino acids. The CDR3 bases are TGTGCCAGCAGCTTAGTTGCAGGGGGAAACTATGGCTACACCTTC. As protein: CASSLVAGGNYGYTF.

The J gene is TRBJ2-7, the V gene TRBV7-6; D is unclear. Germline V lookup: CDR1 SGHVS, CDR2 FNYEAQ. The CDR3 consists of 12 residues. Trimming took off 5 bases at V and 4 bases at J, with 9 bases between the two ends. CDR3 loop: CASSPDTYEQYF. The DNA of the CDR3 is TGTGCCAGCAGCCCTGACACATACGAGCAGTACTTC.

The gene calls are TRBV1 and TRBJ2-1; the table calls TRBD2, which could not be checked here. TRBV1 counts as a pseudogene. CDR3 length: 18 residues. The chain's CDR3 is CTSSQGTSGPSSYNEQFF. CDR3 in DNA: TGCACCAGCAGCCAAGGGACTAGCGGGCCCAGCTCCTACAATGAGCAGTTCTTC.

The rearrangement uses TRBV18 and TRBJ1-3, with D hard to call. This CDR3 is 15 amino acids long. V dropped 0 bases and J dropped 2 bases, with 8 bases sitting between them. Germline V gives CDR1 KGHSH, CDR2 LQKENI. The CDR3 sequence: CASSPPEVTGNTIYF. Written as DNA, the CDR3 is TGTGCCAGCTCACCACCGGAGGTAACTGGAAACACCATATATTTT.

The chain has TRBV6-4 and TRBJ2-1, with 9 bases aligning to TRBD2. Germline lookup yields CDR1 MRHNA and CDR2 SNTAGT. J gave up 9 bases and V 5 bases, and 8 bases lay outside the gene matches. This CDR3 is 14 amino acids long. CDR3 in amino acids: CASSWREGLGEQFF. In DNA form, the CDR3 reads TGTGCCAGCAGTTGGCGGGAGGGCCTTGGTGAGCAGTTCTTC.

The chain couples TRBV25-1 to TRBJ2-7; 9 nucleotides align to TRBD2. J was trimmed by 2 bases and V by 8 bases; bases with no gene match: 7. The germline CDR1 and CDR2 sequences are MGHDK and SYGVNS. This CDR3 region has 14 residues. This CDR3 is CASRGASGAYEQYF. The DNA of the CDR3 is TGTGCCAGCCGCGGGGCTAGCGGGGCCTACGAGCAGTACTTC.